Listed below are T cell receptor beta chains from one sample, sequenced in a study of graft-versus-host responses after intestinal transplantation. The method was immunoSEQ multiplex PCR; TCRdb's version includes in-frame clones alone and lacks a portion of them. Altogether approximately 97,000 clones are present, roughly 92% being singletons, with the ten largest covering over 0.06%. These receptors have no identified antigens. Material: unstimulated CD8+ T cells sorted from spleen or lymph node cells, obtained before transplant. The origin of the receptors is a human donor who was the organ donor for an intestinal transplant. Each CDR3 is given with its conserved first and last residue.

j_gene | v_gene | CDR3aa
TRBJ2-1 | TRBV13 | CASSLPRLERGPDHEQFF
TRBJ2-1 | TRBV10-2 | CASSGRDSFYNEQFF
TRBJ2-2 | TRBV9 | CASSLGQGANTGELFF
TRBJ2-5 | TRBV29-1 | CSVRDTVFGETQYF
TRBJ2-3 | TRBV7-3 | CASGTESTDTQYF
TRBJ1-1 | TRBV19 | CASIYGATMGAEAFF
TRBJ1-5 | TRBV2 | CASRGFGQFNQPQHF
TRBJ2-3 | TRBV6-1 | CASSELGGTDTQYF
TRBJ1-1 | TRBV5-6 | CASSPHFFRAVGTEAFF
TRBJ2-7 | TRBV30 | CAWSGGGEQYF
TRBJ1-2 | TRBV7-9 | CASSLPGQGSLEHGYTF
TRBJ1-2 | TRBV28 | CASSSGILIGANYGYTF
TRBJ1-1 | TRBV28 | CASKATRVGIEAFF
TRBJ2-1 | TRBV13 | CASSRGTSGGRNEQFF
TRBJ2-7 | TRBV11-1 | CASSLGDRGPDEQYF
TRBJ2-1 | TRBV5-1 | CASKGELDNEQFF
TRBJ1-2 | TRBV29-1 | CSADSTAHYGYTF
TRBJ1-6 | TRBV14 | CASSTDRVHSPLHF
TRBJ1-2 | TRBV2 | CASSAGTGDGYTF
TRBJ2-7 | TRBV27 | CASSFGLLYEQYF
TRBJ2-3 | TRBV7-3 | CASSSRRGDTQYF
TRBJ1-5 | TRBV7-6 | CASSLGHGTGMFYSNQPQHF
TRBJ2-4 | TRBV13 | CASSPPGQGPKNIQYF
TRBJ1-2 | TRBV19 | CASSISGGYTF
TRBJ2-7 | TRBV5-1 | CASTKSGQGLLEQYF
TRBJ2-7 | TRBV11-2 | CASSLKLRGYEQYF
TRBJ1-1 | TRBV29-1 | CSGVTGGLEAFF
TRBJ1-5 | TRBV28 | CASTGYIGQPQHF
TRBJ2-1 | TRBV5-6 | CASSSRDYLYNEQFF
TRBJ1-4 | TRBV5-8 | CASSSSGTGRREKLFF
TRBJ2-3 | TRBV7-6 | CASSSRGTSGTYSTDTQYF
TRBJ1-2 | TRBV15 | CATSALIANYGYTF
TRBJ2-3 | TRBV2 | CASNLAGATDTQYF
TRBJ1-3 | TRBV10-3 | CAIRPSTGSGNTIYF
TRBJ1-3 | TRBV4-2 | CASSQDGPGYSGNTIYF
TRBJ2-3 | TRBV29-1 | CSVEGSPLAGGQTTQYF
TRBJ1-1 | TRBV27 | CASSYMGAGDTEAFF
TRBJ2-7 | TRBV13 | CASRGPPGREVAYEQYF
TRBJ2-1 | TRBV5-1 | CASSLYLAGVYNEQFF
TRBJ1-2 | TRBV13 | CASSLVIDRVDYGYTF
TRBJ2-3 | TRBV11-2 | CASSPGGFGDGTDTQYF
TRBJ1-1 | TRBV25-1 | CASSPGPTGLEAFF
TRBJ1-4 | TRBV28 | CASSSGTEGWEKLFF
TRBJ1-1 | TRBV5-1 | CASSSGQFEAFF
TRBJ1-5 | TRBV6-5 | CASSHGQGSNQPQHF
TRBJ1-1 | TRBV7-9 | CASSQGGSAEAFF
TRBJ1-1 | TRBV29-1 | CSVEIRGNTEAFF
TRBJ1-5 | TRBV15 | CATSRVGQGHQPQHF
TRBJ1-2 | TRBV14 | CASSRSATVLVDYGYTF
NA | TRBV6-6 | CASSKLAGEVYEQYF
TRBJ2-5 | TRBV11-2 | CASSPRLAGPEETQYF
TRBJ2-3 | TRBV9 | CASSVVGGRDTQYF
TRBJ1-1 | TRBV6-6 | CASRDGTGTEAFF
TRBJ2-4 | TRBV5-1 | CASSLFPLLAKNIQYF
TRBJ2-5 | TRBV6-5 | CASSYRTSGETQYF
TRBJ1-5 | TRBV30 | CAWSVGGSHQPQHF
TRBJ2-7 | TRBV7-9 | CASSLATPYEQYF